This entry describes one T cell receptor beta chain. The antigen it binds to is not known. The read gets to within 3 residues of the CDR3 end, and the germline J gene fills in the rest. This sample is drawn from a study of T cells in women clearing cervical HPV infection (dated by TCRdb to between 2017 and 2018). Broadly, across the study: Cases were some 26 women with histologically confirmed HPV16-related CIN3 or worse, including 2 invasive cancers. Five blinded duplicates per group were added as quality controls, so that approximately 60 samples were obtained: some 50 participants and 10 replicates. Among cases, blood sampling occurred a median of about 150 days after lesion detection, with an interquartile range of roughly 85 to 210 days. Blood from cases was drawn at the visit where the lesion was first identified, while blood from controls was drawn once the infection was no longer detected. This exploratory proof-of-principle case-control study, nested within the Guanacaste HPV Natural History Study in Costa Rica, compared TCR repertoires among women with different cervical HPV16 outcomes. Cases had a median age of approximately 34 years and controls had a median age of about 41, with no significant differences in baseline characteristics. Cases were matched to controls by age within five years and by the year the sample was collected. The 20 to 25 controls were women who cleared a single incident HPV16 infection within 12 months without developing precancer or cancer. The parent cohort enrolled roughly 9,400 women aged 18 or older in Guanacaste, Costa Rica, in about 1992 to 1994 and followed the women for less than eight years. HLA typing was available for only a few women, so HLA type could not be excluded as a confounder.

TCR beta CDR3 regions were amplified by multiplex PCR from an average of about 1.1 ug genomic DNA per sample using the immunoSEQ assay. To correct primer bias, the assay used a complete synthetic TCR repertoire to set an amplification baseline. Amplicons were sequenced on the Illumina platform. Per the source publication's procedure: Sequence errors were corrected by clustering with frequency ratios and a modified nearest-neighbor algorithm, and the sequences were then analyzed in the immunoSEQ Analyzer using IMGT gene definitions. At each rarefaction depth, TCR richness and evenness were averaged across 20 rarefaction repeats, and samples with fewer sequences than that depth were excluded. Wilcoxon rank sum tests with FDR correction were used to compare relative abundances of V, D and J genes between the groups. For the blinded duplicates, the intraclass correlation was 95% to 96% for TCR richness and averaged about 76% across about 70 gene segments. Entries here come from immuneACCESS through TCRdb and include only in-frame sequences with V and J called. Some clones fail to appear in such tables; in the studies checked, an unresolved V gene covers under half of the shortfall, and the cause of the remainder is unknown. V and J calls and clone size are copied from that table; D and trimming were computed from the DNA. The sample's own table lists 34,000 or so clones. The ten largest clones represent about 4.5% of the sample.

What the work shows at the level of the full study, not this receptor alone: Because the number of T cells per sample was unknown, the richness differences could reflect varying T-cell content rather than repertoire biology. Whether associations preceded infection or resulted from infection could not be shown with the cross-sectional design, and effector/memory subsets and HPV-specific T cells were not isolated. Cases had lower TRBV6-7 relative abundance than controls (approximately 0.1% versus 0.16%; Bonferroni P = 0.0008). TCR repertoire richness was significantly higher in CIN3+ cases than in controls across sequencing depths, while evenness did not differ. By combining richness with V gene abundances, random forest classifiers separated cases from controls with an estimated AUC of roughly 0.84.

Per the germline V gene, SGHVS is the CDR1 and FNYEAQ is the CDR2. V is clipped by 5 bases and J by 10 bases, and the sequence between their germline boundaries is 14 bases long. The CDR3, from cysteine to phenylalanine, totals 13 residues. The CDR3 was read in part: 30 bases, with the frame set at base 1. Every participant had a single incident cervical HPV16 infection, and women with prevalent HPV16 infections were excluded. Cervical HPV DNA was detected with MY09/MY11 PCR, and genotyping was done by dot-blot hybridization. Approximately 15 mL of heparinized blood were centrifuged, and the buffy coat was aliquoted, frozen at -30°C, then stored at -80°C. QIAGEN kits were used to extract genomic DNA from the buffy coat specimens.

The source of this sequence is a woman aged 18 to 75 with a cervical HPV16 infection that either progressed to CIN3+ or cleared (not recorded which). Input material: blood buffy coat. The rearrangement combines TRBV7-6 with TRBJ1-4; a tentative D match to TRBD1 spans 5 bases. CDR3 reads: CASSLQRGTKLFF. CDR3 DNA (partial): TGTGCCAGCAGCCTCCAGAGGGGTACAAAA.